The 2 T cell receptor beta chains presented below share a single source sample, sequenced in a study of T cell responses to AZD1222 COVID-19 vaccine. Libraries were prepared by immunoSEQ multiplex PCR; TCRdb keeps only in-frame clonotypes and omits some of them. This sample yields 100,000 to 140,000 clones, of which about nine tenths are seen a single time; about 6.6% belongs to the top ten. The sample in question was peripheral blood, obtained 28 days after the second AZD1222 dose. These receptors were collected from an adult who received the AZD1222 COVID-19 vaccine.

J is TRBJ1-2 and V is TRBV19; 11 bases line up with TRBD1. V lost 9 bases and J lost 4; bases outside the gene matches: 10. The CDR3 loop spans 15 amino acids. Germline V gene sequence: CDR1 LNHDA, CDR2 SQIVND (reference sequence). The chain's CDR3 is CARWRTGGSSYGYTF. The CDR3 nucleotides read TGTGCCAGGTGGAGGACAGGGGGCTCGAGCTATGGCTACACCTTC.

The chain is built from TRBV5-1 and TRBJ2-7; TRBD1 is a possible D gene (7 bases). The CDR3 covers 16 residues. CDR1 SGHRS and CDR2 YFSETQ come from the germline V gene. With 6 bases removed from V and 3 bases from J, the gap between germline ends came to 22 bases. The CDR3 loop is CASTPDPSRGVYEQYF. In DNA form, the CDR3 reads TGCGCCAGCACCCCGGATCCTAGCAGGGGGGTCTACGAGCAGTACTTC.